The next 8 T cell receptor beta chains were all read from a single sample in a study of T cell changes during pregnancy in multiple sclerosis. Assay: immunoSEQ multiplex PCR; the TCRdb copy retains only in-frame clones and omits some. The table records about 100,000 clones, about 90% of them present only once. This material consisted of peripheral blood, taken after pregnancy. These receptor sequences come from a female donor with multiple sclerosis, enrolled in a pregnancy study.

This sequence joins TRBV27 and TRBJ2-2; D call uncertain. Per the germline V gene, CDR1 is MNHEY and CDR2 is SMNVEV (reference sequence). Trimming removed 5 bases at V and 1 base at J, with 11 bases between. The CDR3 is made up of 15 amino acids. The chain's CDR3 is CASSPPRQNTGELFF. The CDR3 nucleotides are TGTGCCAGCAGTCCCCCCCGACAGAACACCGGGGAGCTGTTTTTT.

The chain couples TRBV15 to TRBJ1-5; TRBD1 matches 12 bases. There are 20 residues in the CDR3. The V gene end was trimmed by 1 base and the J gene end by 6 bases; junction bases not matched to a gene: 16. CDR1 and CDR2 (germline): LNHNV, YYDKDF (reference sequence). CDR3 region: CATSRARQGSGQGAVQPQHF. CDR3 DNA: TGTGCCACCAGCAGAGCGAGACAAGGCTCGGGACAGGGGGCCGTTCAGCCCCAGCATTTT.

This clone appeared a single time. The V call is TRBV28, the J call TRBJ1-1, with 10 bases aligning to TRBD1. The trim removed 4 bases at V and 4 bases at J, leaving 12 bases unmatched. The CDR3 totals 17 residues. CDR1 MDHEN and CDR2 SYDVKM come from the germline V gene. The CDR3 DNA reads TGTGCCAGCAGTTCAGATCGGACAGGGGGACCGATCACTGAAGCTTTCTTT. Translation gives CASSSDRTGGPITEAFF.

This chain uses TRBV7-3 with TRBJ1-1; D remains ambiguous. CDR1 SGHTA and CDR2 FQGTGA come from the germline V gene. Trimming removed 5 bases from V and 5 bases from J, with 12 bases in between. The CDR3 is 13 amino acids. The CDR3 bases are TGTGCCAGCAGCGTCCAGGAAAGGACTGAAGCTTTCTTT. Translated, it gives CASSVQERTEAFF.

The chain has TRBV5-6 and TRBJ2-3; 8 bases fit TRBD1. The CDR3 loop spans 15 amino acids. J was trimmed by 1 base and V by 7 bases; bases with no gene match: 8. The germline CDR1 and CDR2 sequences are SGHDT and YYEEEE. The CDR3 DNA reads TGTGCCAGCGAATCGACAGGGGTGGGCACAGATACGCAGTATTTT. It yields the protein CASESTGVGTDTQYF.

The J gene is TRBJ2-6, the V gene TRBV21-1; whether TRBD1, the table's D call, matches the DNA was not checked. TRBV21-1 constitutes a pseudogene. This CDR3 has 16 residues. The CDR3, as DNA: TGTGCCAGCAGCAAAGCCCAGGGATCTGGGGCCAACGTCCTGACTTTC. Encoded protein: CASSKAQGSGANVLTF.

The CDR3 sequence is CASIGTENVYGYTF. CDR3 bases: TGTGCCAGTATTGGGACAGAAAACGTCTATGGCTACACCTTC. The V and J genes are TRBV19 and TRBJ1-2; 7 bases are a match to TRBD1. The trim removed 7 bases at V and 4 bases at J, leaving 9 bases unmatched. Germline V gene lookup returns CDR1 LNHDA and CDR2 SQIVND (reference sequence). There are 14 residues in the CDR3.

The V gene is TRBV5-1, the J gene TRBJ1-6; no clear D gene. Germline CDR1 reads SGHRS; CDR2 reads YFSETQ. With 4 bases removed from V and 8 bases from J, the gap between germline ends came to 10 bases. The CDR3 is made up of 13 amino acids. The CDR3 here is CASSLYGDSPLHF. CDR3 DNA sequence: TGCGCCAGCAGCCTTTACGGGGATTCACCCCTCCACTTT.